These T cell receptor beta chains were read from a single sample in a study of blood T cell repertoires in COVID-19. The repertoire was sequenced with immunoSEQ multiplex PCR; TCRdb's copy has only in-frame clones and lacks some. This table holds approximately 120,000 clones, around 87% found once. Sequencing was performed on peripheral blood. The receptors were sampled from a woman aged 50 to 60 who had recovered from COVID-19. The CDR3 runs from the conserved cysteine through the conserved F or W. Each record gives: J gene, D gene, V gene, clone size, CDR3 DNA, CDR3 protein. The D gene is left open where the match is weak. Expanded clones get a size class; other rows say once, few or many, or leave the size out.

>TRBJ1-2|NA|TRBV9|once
TGTGCCAGCAGCGTAGACTTTAACTATGGCTACACCTTC
CASSVDFNYGYTF
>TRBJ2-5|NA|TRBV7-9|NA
TGTGCCAGCAGCTTCTCTCAGGGATTCAAAGAGACCCAGTACTTC
CASSFSQGFKETQYF
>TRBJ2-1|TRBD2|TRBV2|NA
TGTGCCAGCAGTGATCCTAGCGGGGCAAGCTCCTACAATGAGCAGTTCTTC
CASSDPSGASSYNEQFF
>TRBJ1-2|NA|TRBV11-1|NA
TGTGCCAGCAGCTTTCCCCGGGGAGGCTACACCTTC
CASSFPRGGYTF
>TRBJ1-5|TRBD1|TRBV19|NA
TGTGCCAGTGGAAGGACAGGGGTGGTAGATCAGCCCCAGCATTTT
CASGRTGVVDQPQHF
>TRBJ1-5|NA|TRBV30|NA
TGTGCCTGGAGCCCGAACTCCAACCCGGGACACCGCAATCAGCCCCAGCATTTT
CAWSPNSNPGHRNQPQHF
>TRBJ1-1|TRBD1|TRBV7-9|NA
TGTGCCAGCAGCCCGGACAGGGTCTGGTACACTGAAGCTTTCTTT
CASSPDRVWYTEAFF
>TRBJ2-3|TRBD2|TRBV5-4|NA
TGTGCCAGCAGCCCTGCCGCGACTAGCCCTACAGATACGCAGTATTTT
CASSPAATSPTDTQYF
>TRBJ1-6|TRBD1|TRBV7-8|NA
TGTGCCAGCAGCTTTACCCGGGACAGGGTTTTAATTTCACCCCTCCACTTT
CASSFTRDRVLISPLHF
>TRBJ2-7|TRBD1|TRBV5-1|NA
TGCGCCAGCAGCTTGGCCCCGGGACAGGGTTACGAGCAGTACTTC
CASSLAPGQGYEQYF
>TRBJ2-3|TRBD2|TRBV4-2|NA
TGTGCCAGCAGCCAAACCGCCCGACTAGCGGCTAGCACAGATACGCAGTATTTT
CASSQTARLAASTDTQYF
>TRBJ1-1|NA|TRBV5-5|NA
TGTGCCAGCAGCCAGGGACAGAACACTGAAGCTTTCTTT
CASSQGQNTEAFF
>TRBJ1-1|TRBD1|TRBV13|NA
TGTGCCAGCACCTTGGGGGGTCGACAGGGGCTCACTGAAGCTTTCTTT
CASTLGGRQGLTEAFF
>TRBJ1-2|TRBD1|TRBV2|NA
TGTGCCAGCAGTGAAACCGAGGGGACAGTTTATGGCTACACCTTC
CASSETEGTVYGYTF
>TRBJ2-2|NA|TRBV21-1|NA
TGTGCCAGCAGTATTACTAGATACACCGGGGAGCTGTTTTTT
CASSITRYTGELFF
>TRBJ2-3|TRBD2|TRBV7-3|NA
TGTGCCAGCAGCCTGTGGGGGGGTGGCACAGATACGCAGTATTTT
CASSLWGGGTDTQYF
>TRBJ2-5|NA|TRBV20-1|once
TGCAGTGCTAGACGAGAAGAGACCCAGTACTTC
CSARREETQYF
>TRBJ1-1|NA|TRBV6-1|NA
TGTGCCAGCAGTGATCCAGGGCGAAGACCTATGAACACTGAAGCTTTCTTT
CASSDPGRRPMNTEAFF
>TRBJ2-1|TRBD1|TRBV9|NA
TGTGCCAGCAGCGTAGGGGGACAGGCGAATCCAGGTGAGCAGTTCTTC
CASSVGGQANPGEQFF
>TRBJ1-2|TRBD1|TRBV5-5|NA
TGTGCCAGCAGCTTGAGGTCTGGGGGACAGGTCCGCATCTATGGCTACACCTTC
CASSLRSGGQVRIYGYTF
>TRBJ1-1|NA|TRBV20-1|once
TGCAGTGCTAGTAAAGCCTTGAACACTGAAGCTTTCTTT
CSASKALNTEAFF
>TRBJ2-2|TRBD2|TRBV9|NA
TGTGCCAGCAGCCTCACTAGCGGGGGGACGACCGGGGAGCTGTTTTTT
CASSLTSGGTTGELFF
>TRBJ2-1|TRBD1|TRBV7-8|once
TGTGCCAGCAGCCCTACAGGGGAAGACAATGAGCAGTTCTTC
CASSPTGEDNEQFF
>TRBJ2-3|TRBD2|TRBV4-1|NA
TGCGCCAGCAGCCAGAGACTAGCGGGAGTCACAGATACGCAGTATTTT
CASSQRLAGVTDTQYF
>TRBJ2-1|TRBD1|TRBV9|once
TGTGCCAGCAGCGTAGTAGGACAGGGGAATGAGCAGTTCTTC
CASSVVGQGNEQFF
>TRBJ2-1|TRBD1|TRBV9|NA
TGTGCCAGCAGCGTGGGACAGGGGGATGAGCAGTTCTTC
CASSVGQGDEQFF
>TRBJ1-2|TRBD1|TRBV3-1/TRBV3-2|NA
TGTGCCAGCAGCCATCCACAATCACAGGGGTATTGGGGCTACACCTTC
CASSHPQSQGYWGYTF
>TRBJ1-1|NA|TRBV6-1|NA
TGTGCCAGCAGTGGACTAGCAGGGGTGATAAACACTGAAGCTTTCTTT
CASSGLAGVINTEAFF
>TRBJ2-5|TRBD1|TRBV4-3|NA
TGCGCCAGCAGCCAACTTACAGGGGACCAAGAGACCCAGTACTTC
CASSQLTGDQETQYF
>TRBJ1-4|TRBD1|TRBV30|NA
TGTGCCTGGAGTGTAGGGACAGGGTTGAATGAAAAACTGTTTTTT
CAWSVGTGLNEKLFF
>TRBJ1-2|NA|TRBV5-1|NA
TGCGCCAGCAGACCCCCGGGACAAGATGGCTACACCTTC
CASRPPGQDGYTF
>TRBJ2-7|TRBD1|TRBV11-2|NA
TGTGCCAGCAGCTTAATGACAGGGAACTACGAGCAGTACTTC
CASSLMTGNYEQYF
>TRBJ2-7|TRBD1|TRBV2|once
TGTGCCAGTAAACAAGACAGGGTTTCCTACGAGCAGTACTTC
CASKQDRVSYEQYF
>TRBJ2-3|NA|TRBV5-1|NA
TGCGCCAGCAGGGGAGCGCCAATCACAGATACGCAGTATTTT
CASRGAPITDTQYF
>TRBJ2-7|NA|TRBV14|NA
TGTGCCAGCAGCCAAGGACGAGCCTGGACAGTTGGGAACCGCGAGCAGTACTTC
CASSQGRAWTVGNREQYF
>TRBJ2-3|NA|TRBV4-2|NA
TGTGCCAGCAGCCCAGTCGGGGGTAGCACAGATACGCAGTATTTT
CASSPVGGSTDTQYF
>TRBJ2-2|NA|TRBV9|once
TGTGCCAGCAGCGTAGGCCTAGCTAGGGCCGGGGAGCTGTTTTTT
CASSVGLARAGELFF
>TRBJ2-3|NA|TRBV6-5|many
TGTGCCAGCAGTCAGGGGGGCGTGAGGACAGATACGCAGTATTTT
CASSQGGVRTDTQYF
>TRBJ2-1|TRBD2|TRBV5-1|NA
TGCGCCAGCAGCCCTATAGCGGGAGCGAACTACAATGAGCAGTTCTTC
CASSPIAGANYNEQFF
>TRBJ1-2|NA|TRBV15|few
TGTGCCACCAGCACTAGGGACACCCTCCGGGATGGCTACACCTTC
CATSTRDTLRDGYTF
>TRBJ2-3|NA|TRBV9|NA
TGTGCCAGCAGCCTCCCAGGGGCACGCCCTATAGATACGCAGTATTTT
CASSLPGARPIDTQYF
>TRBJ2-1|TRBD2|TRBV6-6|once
TGTGCCAGCAGTCGAGCGGGACTAGCGGGAGCGGTGGGCTACAATGAGCAGTTCTTC
CASSRAGLAGAVGYNEQFF
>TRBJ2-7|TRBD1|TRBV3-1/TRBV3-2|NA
TGTGCCAGCAGCCCTGAGTCCCGGGACAGGGAGCAGTACTTC
CASSPESRDREQYF
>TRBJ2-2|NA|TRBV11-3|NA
TGTGCCAGCAGCTTATCCTACAGCTTAAACACCGGGGAGCTGTTTTTT
CASSLSYSLNTGELFF
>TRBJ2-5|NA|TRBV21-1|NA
TGTGCCAGCACCCGGGGGACTAGCGGGTTCGTGGGTCAAGAGACCCAGTACTTC
CASTRGTSGFVGQETQYF
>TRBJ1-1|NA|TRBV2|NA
TGTGCCAGCATTACCCAGGGTAATATCGAAGCTTTCTTT
CASITQGNIEAFF
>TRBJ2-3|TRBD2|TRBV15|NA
TGTGCCACCAGCAGAGATGTAGCGGGGGGAATTGGGACAGATACGCAGTATTTT
CATSRDVAGGIGTDTQYF
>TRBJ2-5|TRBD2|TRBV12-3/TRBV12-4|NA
TGTGCCAGCACGGGGGGACACCAAGAGACCCAGTACTTC
CASTGGHQETQYF
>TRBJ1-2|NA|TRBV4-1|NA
TGCGCCAGCAGCGACCCAGTAGGGAGGGGGAAATGGGTAAACTATGGCTACACCTTC
CASSDPVGRGKWVNYGYTF
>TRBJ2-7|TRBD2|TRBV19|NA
TGTGCCAGTAGGGATGGACTAGCGGGAGAGTACGAGCAGTACTTC
CASRDGLAGEYEQYF
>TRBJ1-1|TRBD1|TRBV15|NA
TGTGCCACCAGCAGAGAGGCAGGGGGCCTGAGCACTGAAGCTTTCTTT
CATSREAGGLSTEAFF
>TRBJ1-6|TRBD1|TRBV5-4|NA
TGTGCCAGCAGCTTGTGGACAGGGAATTCACCCCTCCACTTT
CASSLWTGNSPLHF
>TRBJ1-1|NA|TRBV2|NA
TGTGCCAGCAGGTTCGACATGAACACTGAAGCTTTCTTT
CASRFDMNTEAFF
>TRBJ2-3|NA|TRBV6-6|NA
TGTGCCAGCAGTTACTTAGGGAGCAGCACAGATACGCAGTATTTT
CASSYLGSSTDTQYF
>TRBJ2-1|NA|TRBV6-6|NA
TGTGCCAGCAGTTACCAGGGGTACAATGAGCAGTTCTTC
CASSYQGYNEQFF
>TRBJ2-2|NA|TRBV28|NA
TGTGCCAGCAGTTTAAGGGGCTCGAACACCGGGGAGCTGTTTTTT
CASSLRGSNTGELFF
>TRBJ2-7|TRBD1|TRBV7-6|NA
TGTGCCAGCAGCTTAACAGGGGGCACCGAGCAGTACTTC
CASSLTGGTEQYF
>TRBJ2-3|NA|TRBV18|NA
TGTGCCAGCTCACCAGGAGTAGCTAACACAGATACGCAGTATTTT
CASSPGVANTDTQYF
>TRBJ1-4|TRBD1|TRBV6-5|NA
TGTGCCAGCAGTTACGAAGGACAGGCTAATGAAAAACTGTTTTTT
CASSYEGQANEKLFF
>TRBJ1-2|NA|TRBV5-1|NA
TGCGCCACCCGGCGCGAGGGGGCTAACTATGGCTACACCTTC
CATRREGANYGYTF